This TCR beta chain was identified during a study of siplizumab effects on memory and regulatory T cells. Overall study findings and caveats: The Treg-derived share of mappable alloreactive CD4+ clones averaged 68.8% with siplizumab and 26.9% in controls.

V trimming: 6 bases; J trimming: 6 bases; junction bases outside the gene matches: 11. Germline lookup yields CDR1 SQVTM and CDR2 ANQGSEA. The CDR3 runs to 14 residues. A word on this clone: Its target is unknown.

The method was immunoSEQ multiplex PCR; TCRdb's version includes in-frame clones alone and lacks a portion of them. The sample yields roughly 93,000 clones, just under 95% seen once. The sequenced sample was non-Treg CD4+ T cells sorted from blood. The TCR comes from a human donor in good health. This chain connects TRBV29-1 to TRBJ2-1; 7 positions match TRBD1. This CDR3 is CSVIPGTAPNEQFF. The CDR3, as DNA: TGCAGCGTAATTCCCGGGACAGCGCCCAATGAGCAGTTCTTC.